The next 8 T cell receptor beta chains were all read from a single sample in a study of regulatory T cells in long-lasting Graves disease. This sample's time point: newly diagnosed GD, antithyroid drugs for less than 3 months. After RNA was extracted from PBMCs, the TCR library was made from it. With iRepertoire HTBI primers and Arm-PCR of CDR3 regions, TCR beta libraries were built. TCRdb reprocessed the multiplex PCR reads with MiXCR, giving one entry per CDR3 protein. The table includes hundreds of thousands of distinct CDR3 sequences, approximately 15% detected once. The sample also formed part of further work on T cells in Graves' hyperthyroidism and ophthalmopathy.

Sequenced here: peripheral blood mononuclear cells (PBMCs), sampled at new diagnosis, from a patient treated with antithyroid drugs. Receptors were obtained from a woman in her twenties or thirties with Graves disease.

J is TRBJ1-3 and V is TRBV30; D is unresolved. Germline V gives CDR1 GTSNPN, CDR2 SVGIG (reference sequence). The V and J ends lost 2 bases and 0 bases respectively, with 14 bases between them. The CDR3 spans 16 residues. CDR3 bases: TGTGCCTGGAGTCCCGGACGGACGAGCTCTGGAAACACCATATATTTT. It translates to CAWSPGRTSSGNTIYF.

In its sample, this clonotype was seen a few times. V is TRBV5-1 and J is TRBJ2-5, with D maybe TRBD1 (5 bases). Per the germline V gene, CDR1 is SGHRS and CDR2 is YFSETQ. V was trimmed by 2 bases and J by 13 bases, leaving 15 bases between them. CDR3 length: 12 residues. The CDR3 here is CASSLPQGHLYF. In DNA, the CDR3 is TGCGCCAGCAGCTTACCTCAGGGTCACTTGTACTTC.

The DNA of the CDR3 is TGTGCCAGCAGAAAAACTAGCGGGATTACCTACGAGCAGTACTTC. It is translated as CASRKTSGITYEQYF. The chain combines TRBV6-2 or TRBV6-3 with TRBJ2-7, with 10 bases aligning to TRBD2. The germline V gene encodes CDR1 MNHEY and CDR2 SVGEGT. V lost 6 bases, J lost 2 bases, and 7 bases stayed unmatched. This CDR3 has 15 amino acids.

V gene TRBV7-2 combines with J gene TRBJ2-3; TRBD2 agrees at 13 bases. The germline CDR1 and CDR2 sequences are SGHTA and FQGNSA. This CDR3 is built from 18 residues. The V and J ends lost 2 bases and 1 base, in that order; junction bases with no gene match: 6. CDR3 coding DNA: TGTGCCAGCAGCTTACTTGGACTAGCGGGAGTGGGCACAGATACGCAGTATTTT. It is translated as CASSLLGLAGVGTDTQYF.

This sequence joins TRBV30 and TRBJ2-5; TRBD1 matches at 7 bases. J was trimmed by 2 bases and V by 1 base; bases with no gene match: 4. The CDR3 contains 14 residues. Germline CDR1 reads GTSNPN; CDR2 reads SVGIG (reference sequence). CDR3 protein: CAWSGGQLQETQYF. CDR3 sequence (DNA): TGTGCCTGGAGTGGGGGACAGCTACAAGAGACCCAGTACTTC. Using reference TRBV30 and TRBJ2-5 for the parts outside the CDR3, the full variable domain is SQTIHQWPATLVQPVGSPLSLECTVEGTSNPNLYWYRQAAGRGLQLLFYSVGIGQISSEVPQNLSASRPQDRQFILSSKKLLLSDSGFYLCAWSGGQLQETQYFGPGTRLLVL.

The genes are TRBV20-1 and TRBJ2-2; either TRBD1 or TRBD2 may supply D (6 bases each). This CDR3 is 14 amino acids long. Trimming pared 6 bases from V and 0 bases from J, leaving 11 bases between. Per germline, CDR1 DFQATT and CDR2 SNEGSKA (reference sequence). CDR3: CSAARGANTGELFF. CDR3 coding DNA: TGCAGTGCCGCGAGGGGGGCGAACACCGGGGAGCTGTTTTTT.

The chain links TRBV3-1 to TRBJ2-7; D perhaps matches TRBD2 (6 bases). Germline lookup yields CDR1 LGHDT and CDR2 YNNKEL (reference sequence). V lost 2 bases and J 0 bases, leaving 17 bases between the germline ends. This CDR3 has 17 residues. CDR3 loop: CASSQTIQRTTSYEQYF. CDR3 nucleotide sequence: TGTGCCAGCAGCCAAACAATCCAGAGGACTACCTCCTACGAGCAGTACTTC.

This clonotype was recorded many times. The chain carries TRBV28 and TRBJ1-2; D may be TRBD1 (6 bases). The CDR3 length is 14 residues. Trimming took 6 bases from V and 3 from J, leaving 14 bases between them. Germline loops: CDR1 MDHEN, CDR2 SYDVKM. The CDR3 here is CASSRRGAYYGYTF. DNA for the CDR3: TGTGCCAGCAGCCGACGGGGGGCCTACTATGGCTACACCTTC.